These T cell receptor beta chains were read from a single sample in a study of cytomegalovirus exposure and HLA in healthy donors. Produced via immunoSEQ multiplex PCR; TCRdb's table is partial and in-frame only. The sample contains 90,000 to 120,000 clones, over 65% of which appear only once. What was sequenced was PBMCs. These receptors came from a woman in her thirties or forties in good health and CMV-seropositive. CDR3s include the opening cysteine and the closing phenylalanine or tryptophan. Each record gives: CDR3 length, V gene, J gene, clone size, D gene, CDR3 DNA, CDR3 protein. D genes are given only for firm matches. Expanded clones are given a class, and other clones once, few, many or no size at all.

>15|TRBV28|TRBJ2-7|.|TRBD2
TGTGCCAGCAGTTTTCCTAGCGGGGGGTCCTACGAGCAGTACTTC
CASSFPSGGSYEQYF
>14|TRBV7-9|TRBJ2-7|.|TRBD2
TGTGCCAGCAGCTCGGGACTAGCGGTCGACGAGCAGTACTTC
CASSSGLAVDEQYF
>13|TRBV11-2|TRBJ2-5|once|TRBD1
TGTGCCAGCGCAGGGGGCGCGAGAGAGACCCAGTACTTC
CASAGGARETQYF
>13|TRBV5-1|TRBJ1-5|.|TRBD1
TGCGCCAGCAGCCCGACAGGGGGCCGGGCCCAGCATTTT
CASSPTGGRAQHF
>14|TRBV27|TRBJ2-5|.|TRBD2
TGTGCCAGCAGTCCACGCCGAGGCGCGGGGGGCTTGGACTTC
CASSPRRGAGGLDF
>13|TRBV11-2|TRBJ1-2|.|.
TGTGCCAGCAGCTTACAGGGGAACGATGGCTACACCTTC
CASSLQGNDGYTF
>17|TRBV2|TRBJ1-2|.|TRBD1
TGTGCCAGCAGTGAACCCAATTCGGCGACAGGGAATTATGGCTACACCTTC
CASSEPNSATGNYGYTF
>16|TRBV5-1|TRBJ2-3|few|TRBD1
TGCGCCAGCAGCTTACCCCGGGACAGTCTCACAGATACGCAGTATTTT
CASSLPRDSLTDTQYF
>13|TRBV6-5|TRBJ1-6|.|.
TGTGCCAGCAGTTACTATTCAGATTCACCCCTCCACTTT
CASSYYSDSPLHF
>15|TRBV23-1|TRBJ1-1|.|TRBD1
TGCGCCAGCAGTCAATCGACAGGGGCGAACACTGAAGCTTTCTTT
CASSQSTGANTEAFF
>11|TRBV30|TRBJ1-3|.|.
TGTGCCTGGAGTGATAGAGGACTGATATATTTT
CAWSDRGLIYF
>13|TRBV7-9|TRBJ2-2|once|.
TGTGCCAGCAGCCAAACTAGGACCGGGGAGCTGTTTTTT
CASSQTRTGELFF
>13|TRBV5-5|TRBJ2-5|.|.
TGTGCCAGCAGCACTTCGTACCAAGAGACCCAGTACTTC
CASSTSYQETQYF
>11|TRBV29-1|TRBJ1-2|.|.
TGCAGCGTTGTGGCGGGGTATGGCTACACCTTC
CSVVAGYGYTF
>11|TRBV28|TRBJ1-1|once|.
TGTGCCAGCAGTTTCCAGGGGCTAGCTTTCTTT
CASSFQGLAFF
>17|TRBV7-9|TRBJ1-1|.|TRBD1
TGTGCCAGCAGATTAGGGGTCCGACAGGGAGTATTTACTGAAGCTTTCTTT
CASRLGVRQGVFTEAFF
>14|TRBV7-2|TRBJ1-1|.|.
TGTGCCAGCAGCTTGCTAGGGGGGGCGGGTCGGGCTTTCTTT
CASSLLGGAGRAFF